What follows are 26 T cell receptor beta chains derived from one specimen sequenced in a study of OX40 agonist ivuxolimab in advanced cancers. Produced via immunoSEQ multiplex PCR; TCRdb's table is partial and in-frame only. This sample has about 99,000 clones, with roughly 94% found just once. Sequences were derived from CD4+ or CD8+ T cells sorted from blood, sampled in a trial of the OX40 agonist ivuxolimab. The source of these receptors is an adult with an advanced solid tumor such as melanoma, head and neck, liver or kidney cancer.

The chain recombines TRBV7-9 with TRBJ2-3; D is perhaps TRBD2 (6 bases). Germline assignment: CDR1 SEHNR and CDR2 FQNEAQ (reference sequence). Trimming left V 4 bases short and J 5 bases short, with 22 bases between. The CDR3 has 17 amino acids. Here the CDR3 DNA reads TGTGCCAGCAGCTCTCCTCGGACGTTAGTGGGGGGAGATACGCAGTATTTT. This sequence encodes CASSSPRTLVGGDTQYF.

This sequence joins TRBV7-6 and TRBJ2-1; D might be TRBD1 or TRBD2, each matching 5 bases. The V gene lost 5 bases and the J gene lost 4 bases, with 9 bases spanning the gap. The CDR3 has 13 residues. CDR1 is SGHVS and CDR2 is FNYEAQ in the germline V gene. CDR3 protein: CASSTGPYNEQFF. Written as DNA, the CDR3 is TGTGCCAGCAGCACGGGACCGTACAATGAGCAGTTCTTC.

This chain uses TRBV28 with TRBJ2-5, with D perhaps given as TRBD1 or TRBD2 (5 bases each). V lost 8 bases to trimming and J lost 5 bases, with 24 bases between them. The CDR3 consists of 16 residues. Germline V gene lookup returns CDR1 MDHEN and CDR2 SYDVKM. The CDR3 loop is CASRTSRGTRGETQYF. CDR3 DNA sequence: TGTGCCAGCCGCACCTCTCGAGGGACCAGAGGGGAGACCCAGTACTTC.

V is TRBV5-1 and J is TRBJ2-5, with TRBD2 matching 9 bases. V was clipped by 0 bases and J by 5 bases; unmatched bases: 11. This CDR3 comprises 17 residues. Germline V gives CDR1 SGHRS, CDR2 YFSETQ. Here the CDR3 DNA reads TGCGCCAGCAGCTTGGGAGGGTCTAGCGGGGTCGGGGAGACCCAGTACTTC. This sequence encodes CASSLGGSSGVGETQYF.

This chain connects TRBV2 to TRBJ2-5; D unresolved. Germline CDR1 reads SNHLY; CDR2 reads FYNNEI. The V end was cut by 4 bases, the J end by 2 bases, with 8 bases between. This CDR3 spans 13 amino acids. The CDR3 protein is CASSVQPQETQYF. In DNA form, the CDR3 reads TGTGCCAGCAGTGTACAGCCGCAAGAGACCCAGTACTTC.

The V and J genes are TRBV10-3 and TRBJ1-2; possible D gene TRBD1, 5 bases. Germline values: CDR1 ENHRY, CDR2 SYGVKD. V was trimmed by 8 bases and J by 0 bases, leaving 13 bases between them. This CDR3 spans 14 amino acids. CDR3 in DNA: TGTGCCATCCGGGACTCGGTATCTAACTATGGCTACACCTTC. Translation: CAIRDSVSNYGYTF.

The CDR3 region is CASSQEIQGRTEAFF. Here the CDR3 DNA reads TGCGCCAGCAGCCAAGAAATTCAGGGAAGAACTGAAGCTTTCTTT. The rearrangement links TRBV4-3 to TRBJ1-1; D may be TRBD1 (5 bases). V was trimmed by 0 bases and J by 5 bases, leaving 13 bases between them. Germline lookup yields CDR1 LGHNA and CDR2 YSLEER. This CDR3 has 15 residues.

Written as DNA, the CDR3 is TGTGCCAGCAGCTCCTTTGAGACCATGGGAGAGACCCAGTACTTC. It translates to CASSSFETMGETQYF. The chain combines TRBV7-2 with TRBJ2-5; D is undetermined. V gave up 4 bases and J gave up 4 bases, with 16 bases separating them. This CDR3 is built from 15 residues. Germline CDR1 and CDR2: SGHTA and FQGNSA.

The chain recombines TRBV11-1 with TRBJ1-5; D gene ambiguous. Germline V gene data show CDR1 as SGHAT and CDR2 as FQDESV (reference sequence). This CDR3 region has 15 residues. V was pared by 1 base and J by 9 bases, with 16 bases between. CDR3 protein: CASSLDGPTGGPQHF. CDR3 in DNA: TGTGCCAGCAGCTTAGACGGACCGACTGGCGGGCCCCAGCATTTT. The full variable domain, in which reference TRBV11-1 and TRBJ1-5 provide the parts outside the CDR3, is EAEVAQSPRYKITEKSQAVAFWCDPISGHATLYWYRQILGQGPELLVQFQDESVVDDSQLPKDRFSAERLKGVDSTLKIQPAELGDSAMYLCASSLDGPTGGPQHFGDGTRLSIL.

The chain links TRBV19 to TRBJ2-5; 8 nucleotides align to TRBD1. The CDR3 runs 14 residues. CDR1 is LNHDA and CDR2 is SQIVND in the germline V gene (reference sequence). The junction had 5 bases not matched to a gene; V was cut back by 4 bases and J by 4 bases. CDR3 nucleotides: TGTGCCAGTAGTAAGCAGGGGGCTGGAGAGACCCAGTACTTC. Translated, it gives CASSKQGAGETQYF.

The J gene is TRBJ1-2, the V gene TRBV9, with 9 bases matching TRBD1. CDR3 length equals 14 residues. The J segment lost 7 bases and the V segment lost 0 bases, leaving 4 bases of the junction unmatched. Germline V gives CDR1 SGDLS, CDR2 YYNGEE. The CDR3 region has the DNA TGTGCCAGCAGCGTAGTTGACAGGGGGGGTGGCTACACCTTC. Translating it yields CASSVVDRGGGYTF. The entire variable domain, with the rest obtained from reference TRBV9 and TRBJ1-2, is as follows: DSGVTQTPKHLITATGQRVTLRCSPRSGDLSVYWYQQSLDQGLQFLIQYYNGEERAKGNILERFSAQQFPDLHSELNLSSLELGDSALYFCASSVVDRGGGYTFGSGTRLTVV.

The V call is TRBV18, the J call TRBJ1-3; 8 nucleotides agree with TRBD1. The V segment lost 6 bases and the J segment 5 bases; nucleotides outside the gene matches: 15. Germline lookup yields CDR1 KGHSH and CDR2 LQKENI. The CDR3 extends over 17 amino acids. Here the CDR3 reads CASSESGGRGLRNTIYF. The CDR3 region has the DNA TGTGCCAGCTCCGAGAGTGGTGGCAGGGGGCTAAGAAACACCATATATTTT.

This chain links TRBV7-9 with TRBJ1-2, with TRBD1 matching 12 bases. This CDR3 region has 15 residues. The germline V gene has CDR1 SEHNR and CDR2 FQNEAQ (reference sequence). The junction had 9 bases not matched to a gene; V was cut back by 5 bases and J by 8 bases. The CDR3 sequence is CASSPGTGGLRGYTF. CDR3 DNA sequence: TGTGCCAGCAGCCCGGGGACAGGGGGCTTGCGGGGCTACACCTTC.

The J gene is TRBJ1-5, the V gene TRBV6-5; 9 bases line up with TRBD1. CDR1 is MNHEY and CDR2 is SVGAGI in the germline V gene. The junction had 3 bases not matched to a gene; V was cut back by 4 bases and J by 5 bases. CDR3 size: 14 residues. The CDR3 DNA reads as TGTGCCAGCAGTTTACAGGGGGCCGATCAGCCCCAGCATTTT. It translates to CASSLQGADQPQHF.

The V call is TRBV6-1, the J call TRBJ2-5; D uncertain. Trimming left V 8 bases short and J 1 base short, with 17 bases between. CDR1 is MNHNS and CDR2 is SASEGT in the germline V gene. This CDR3 region has 15 residues. The CDR3 spells CASGDETWSQETQYF. In nucleotides, the CDR3 is TGTGCCAGCGGGGATGAAACATGGAGCCAAGAGACCCAGTACTTC.

The chain carries TRBV6-5 and TRBJ2-1; 7 bases are shared with TRBD1. The CDR3 is 14 amino acids. Germline V lookup: CDR1 MNHEY, CDR2 SVGAGI. Trimming took 5 bases from V and 5 from J; bases not matched to a gene: 6. The CDR3 spells CASSEGAPHNEQFF. CDR3 sequence (DNA): TGTGCCAGCAGTGAGGGGGCCCCCCACAATGAGCAGTTCTTC.

The V gene is TRBV7-8, the J gene TRBJ1-2, with D possibly matching TRBD1 (5 bases). Trimming took off 5 bases at V and 4 bases at J, with 14 bases between the two ends. Germline V gene sequence: CDR1 SGHVS, CDR2 FQNEAQ. This CDR3 has 14 residues. Here the CDR3 DNA reads TGTGCCAGCAGCACAAATCGGGGGGTCTATGGCTACACCTTC. Its protein product is CASSTNRGVYGYTF.

V gene TRBV5-4 combines with J gene TRBJ1-6; possible D gene TRBD1, 6 bases. Germline values: CDR1 SGHNT, CDR2 YYREEE (reference sequence). Trimming left V 2 bases short and J 0 bases short, with 18 bases between. The CDR3 consists of 19 residues. CDR3 sequence (DNA): TGTGCCAGCAGCTTAAAGACAGGACGGGAGAGCTCCTATAATTCACCCCTCCACTTT. Translation gives CASSLKTGRESSYNSPLHF. Based on the CDR3 plus reference TRBV5-4 and TRBJ1-6, the full variable domain is ETGVTQSPTHLIKTRGQQVTLRCSSQSGHNTVSWYQQALGQGPQFIFQYYREEENGRGNFPPRFSGLQFPNYSSELNVNALELDDSALYLCASSLKTGRESSYNSPLHFGNGTRLTVT.

This rearrangement joins TRBV19 to TRBJ2-7, with 7 bases that match TRBD1. Trimming cost V 5 bases and J 5 bases; bases outside gene matches: 12. This CDR3 comprises 15 residues. In germline, CDR1 is LNHDA, CDR2 SQIVND (reference sequence). This CDR3 is CASSSPSGGVNEQYF. CDR3 coding DNA: TGTGCCAGTAGTTCTCCTTCAGGGGGTGTCAACGAGCAGTACTTC. Based on the CDR3 plus reference TRBV19 and TRBJ2-7, the full variable domain is DGGITQSPKYLFRKEGQNVTLSCEQNLNHDAMYWYRQDPGQGLRLIYYSQIVNDFQKGDIAEGYSVSREKKESFPLTVTSAQKNPTAFYLCASSSPSGGVNEQYFGPGTRLTVT.

V usage is TRBV18 and J usage is TRBJ1-5; D remains unclear. V was pared by 2 bases and J by 3 bases, with 8 bases between. Per the germline V gene, CDR1 is KGHSH and CDR2 is LQKENI. This CDR3 contains 14 residues. The CDR3 DNA sequence: TGTGCCAGCTCACCAGCATATGCCAATCAGCCCCAGCATTTT. Protein product: CASSPAYANQPQHF.

V usage is TRBV11-1 and J usage is TRBJ2-7; D perhaps matches TRBD2 (5 bases). This CDR3 region has 15 residues. Per germline, CDR1 SGHAT and CDR2 FQDESV (reference sequence). With 5 bases removed from V and 2 bases from J, the gap between germline ends came to 16 bases. CDR3 bases: TGTGCCAGCAGCCACCGATCGGGGTCCCCCTACGAGCAGTACTTC. Its protein product is CASSHRSGSPYEQYF.

V and J are TRBV6-5 and TRBJ2-3; possible D gene TRBD2, 5 bases. The germline gives CDR1 MNHEY, CDR2 SVGAGI. CDR3 size: 13 residues. Between the trimmed V and J ends, which lost 7 bases and 2 bases, there was a span of 10 bases. The CDR3, as DNA: TGTGCCAGCACGGGGTCCTACACAGATACGCAGTATTTT. Amino acid sequence: CASTGSYTDTQYF.

This clone was seen once. This rearrangement joins TRBV11-1 to TRBJ2-7; D unclear. The CDR3 covers 14 residues. The germline gives CDR1 SGHAT, CDR2 FQDESV (reference sequence). The V gene lost 2 bases and the J gene lost 2 bases, with 10 bases spanning the gap. The CDR3 here is CASSLPGRAYEQYF. In nucleotides, the CDR3 is TGTGCCAGCAGCTTACCTGGACGGGCCTACGAGCAGTACTTC.

The rearrangement links TRBV18 to TRBJ1-2, with a possible D match to TRBD1 (5 bases). Germline CDR1 reads KGHSH; CDR2 reads LQKENI. This CDR3 comprises 14 residues. Trimming removed 0 bases at V and 4 bases at J, with 9 bases between. The CDR3 nucleotides are TGTGCCAGCTCACCACCCGACAGCCTCTATGGCTACACCTTC. This translates into CASSPPDSLYGYTF.

The rearrangement links TRBV18 to TRBJ1-1; D is perhaps TRBD1 (5 bases). Trimming pared 8 bases from V and 0 bases from J, leaving 13 bases between. The CDR3 has 14 residues. Germline V gene data show CDR1 as KGHSH and CDR2 as LQKENI. CDR3 DNA: TGTGCCAGCCCCCCGACAGCCCTGAACACTGAAGCTTTCTTT. Translation gives CASPPTALNTEAFF.

This chain links TRBV19 with TRBJ1-1, with D possibly being TRBD1 (5 bases). The length of the CDR3 is 14 residues. CDR1 is LNHDA and CDR2 is SQIVND in the germline V gene (reference sequence). V shed 7 bases and J shed 0 bases, with 12 bases lying between them. The CDR3 bases are TGTGCCAGTATCAGGGAGTTCATGAACACTGAAGCTTTCTTT. Protein: CASIREFMNTEAFF. The full variable domain, with the rest looked up from reference TRBV19 and TRBJ1-1, is DGGITQSPKYLFRKEGQNVTLSCEQNLNHDAMYWYRQDPGQGLRLIYYSQIVNDFQKGDIAEGYSVSREKKESFPLTVTSAQKNPTAFYLCASIREFMNTEAFFGQGTRLTVV.